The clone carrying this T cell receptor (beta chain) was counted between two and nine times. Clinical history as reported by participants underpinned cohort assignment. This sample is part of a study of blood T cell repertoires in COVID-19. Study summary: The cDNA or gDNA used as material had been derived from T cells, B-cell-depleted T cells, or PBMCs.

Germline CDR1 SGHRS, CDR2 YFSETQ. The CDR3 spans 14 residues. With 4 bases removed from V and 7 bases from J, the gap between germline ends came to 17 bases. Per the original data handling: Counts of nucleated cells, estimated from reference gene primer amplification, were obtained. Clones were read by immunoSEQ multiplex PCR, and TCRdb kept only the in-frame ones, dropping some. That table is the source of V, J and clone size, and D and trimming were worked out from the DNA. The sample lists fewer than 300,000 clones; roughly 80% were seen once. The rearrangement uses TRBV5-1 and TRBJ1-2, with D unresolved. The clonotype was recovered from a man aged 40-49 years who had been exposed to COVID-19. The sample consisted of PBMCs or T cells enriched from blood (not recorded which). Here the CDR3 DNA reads TGCGCCAGCAGCCTAACCAGTGCCTCGGGTGGCTACACCTTC. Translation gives CASSLTSASGGYTF.